Presented here are 20 T cell receptor beta chains from one specimen sequenced in a study of spatial heterogeneity in lung cancer. These receptors have no known antigen. General observations from the study: Tumors with more nonsynonymous mutations had more expanded intratumoral alpha and beta TCRs.

In TCRdb, the 5' RACE reads were re-called with MiXCR into one record per CDR3 protein. The sample lists around 2,800 distinct CDR3 sequences, less than 14% occurring once. Documented time point: sample taken at primary tumor resection. Sequencing was performed on lung tumor tissue, taken at surgery. The receptor set was obtained from a male donor with early-stage non-small cell lung cancer.

This clonotype ranks as medium-sized. A library made for alpha chains picked up this beta chain off target, so its size means little. The chain uses TRBV6-1 and TRBJ2-1; tentative D call: TRBD1 (5 bases). V was cut by 8 bases and J by 2 bases, with 13 bases left in between. Germline-derived CDR1 and CDR2 are MNHNS and SASEGT. The length of the CDR3 is 14 residues. CDR3 amino acids: CASPKGRAYNEQFF. The DNA for the CDR3 is TGTGCCAGCCCTAAGGGGCGCGCCTACAATGAGCAGTTCTTC.

This clonotype qualifies as medium-sized (0.01 to 0.1%). Within a library made for alpha chains, this beta chain is off target, and its count is uninformative. The V call is TRBV4-1, the J call TRBJ2-7; 9 nucleotides align to TRBD1. V lost 0 bases, J lost 4 bases, and 7 bases stayed unmatched. Germline CDR1 and CDR2: MGHRA and YSYEKL. CDR3 length equals 16 residues. For the CDR3, the DNA is TGCGCCAGCAGCCAAGAAAGTTGGGGACAGGGTTACGAGCAGTACTTC. It is translated as CASSQESWGQGYEQYF.

This clonotype is medium-sized in the sample. The library was built for alpha chains, so this beta chain is an off-target read and its size means little. J is TRBJ2-3 and V is TRBV10-3; 12 nucleotides line up with TRBD2. With V trimmed by 4 bases and J by 0 bases, 11 bases remained unmatched. This CDR3 spans 19 amino acids. In germline, CDR1 is ENHRY, CDR2 SYGVKD. CDR3 DNA sequence: TGTGCCATCAGTGGGGGACAGGGACTAGCGGGCCCGAGCACAGATACGCAGTATTTT. Amino acid sequence: CAISGGQGLAGPSTDTQYF.

This clonotype was observed a handful of times. Being off target in a library aimed at alpha chains, this beta chain has a size of little meaning. The gene calls are TRBV7-8 and TRBJ1-2, with D tentatively TRBD1 (6 bases). The CDR3 extends over 16 amino acids. Germline lookup yields CDR1 SGHVS and CDR2 FQNEAQ. The V gene lost 1 base and the J gene lost 4 bases, with 16 bases spanning the gap. The CDR3 nucleotides read TGTGCCAGCAGCTTAGGAGGGGGTAGAGGGTCCTATGGCTACACCTTC. Translated: CASSLGGGRGSYGYTF.

Notes on this clonotype: The junction shows a germline mismatch at one end, possibly a read error. Since it is a stray read in a library aimed at alpha chains, this beta chain has a size that is not meaningful. This rearrangement joins TRBV5-5 to TRBJ2-5; D possibly uses TRBD1 or TRBD2 (5 bases each). CDR1 and CDR2 from the germline V gene are SGHKS and YYEKEE (reference sequence). The CDR3 has 12 amino acids. CDR3: CASSLWTGTRYF. CDR3 bases: TGTGCCAGCAGCTTGTGGACTGGGACCCGGTACTTC.

By frequency in the sample, this clonotype is medium-sized (0.01 to 0.1%). This beta chain represents an off-target read in a library built for alpha chains; its size is of limited meaning. The rearrangement joins TRBV5-1 to TRBJ1-1; a weak D match, TRBD1 (6 bases). Germline V gene lookup returns CDR1 SGHRS and CDR2 YFSETQ. This CDR3 contains 14 residues. The germline V and J ends were trimmed by 3 bases and 1 base, with 10 bases remaining between them. The CDR3 DNA sequence: TGCGCCAGCAGCTGGACAGAGACGAACACTGAAGCTTTCTTT. Translation: CASSWTETNTEAFF.

This clonotype is classed as hyperexpanded (1% or more). The library was prepared for alpha chains; this beta chain is a stray read, so its frequency means little. CDR3 nucleotide sequence: TGCGCCAGCAGCGGAGCGGGAGGTATAAACGAGCAGTACTTC. Residues: CASSGAGGINEQYF. V is TRBV5-1 and J is TRBJ2-7; TRBD2 matches 9 bases. The CDR3 is made up of 14 amino acids. Trimming at V came to 4 bases and at J to 5 bases, leaving 7 bases not matched to a gene. Germline V CDR1 and CDR2: SGHRS, YFSETQ.

Relative to its sample, this clonotype is medium-sized. As an off-target read in a library built for alpha chains, this beta chain has a frequency of little significance. The chain combines TRBV7-2 with TRBJ1-5; 10 positions agree with TRBD1. The CDR3 is 16 amino acids. Unmatched junction bases numbered 2, after V lost 2 bases and J lost 1 base. CDR1 SGHTA and CDR2 FQGNSA come from the germline V gene. As DNA, the CDR3 is TGTGCCAGCAGCTTATTGGGACAGGGGAGCAATCAGCCCCAGCATTTT. Amino acid sequence: CASSLLGQGSNQPQHF.

By sample share, this clonotype is medium-sized. This beta chain represents an off-target read in a library built for alpha chains; its size is of limited meaning. The gene calls are TRBV6-1 and TRBJ1-2; TRBD1 matches 8 bases. V shed 3 bases and J 3 bases; nucleotides not matched to a gene: 6. The CDR3 is 15 residues long. CDR1 is MNHNS and CDR2 is SASEGT in the germline V gene. DNA for the CDR3: TGTGCCAGCAGTGAGCCGGGACAGGTCGACTATGGCTACACCTTC. This codes for CASSEPGQVDYGYTF.

By share, this clonotype counts as medium-sized (0.01 to 0.1%). A library made for alpha chains picked up this beta chain off target, so its size means little. This chain uses TRBV7-6 with TRBJ2-1; 10 bases match TRBD1. CDR3 length equals 18 residues. The germline gives CDR1 SGHVS, CDR2 FNYEAQ. V lost 5 bases and J lost 8; bases outside the gene matches: 18. This chain's CDR3 is CASSPLTGGAVKGYEQFF. The CDR3 bases are TGTGCCAGCAGCCCCCTGACAGGGGGCGCCGTGAAAGGGTATGAGCAGTTCTTC. The full variable domain, rest sourced from reference TRBV7-6 and TRBJ2-1, is GAGVSQSPRYKVTKRGQDVALRCDPISGHVSLYWYRQALGQGPEFLTYFNYEAQQDKSGLPNDRFSAERPEGSISTLTIQRTEQRDSAMYRCASSPLTGGAVKGYEQFFGPGTRLTVL.

This clonotype is medium-sized in the sample. The library was prepared for alpha chains; this beta chain is a stray read, so its frequency means little. V gene TRBV29-1 combines with J gene TRBJ2-7; D gene unclear. Germline V gives CDR1 SQVTM, CDR2 ANQGSEA. With 6 bases removed from V and 6 bases from J, the gap between germline ends came to 15 bases. The CDR3 has 12 residues. The CDR3 here is CSVRFQWGEQYF. The CDR3 region has the DNA TGCAGCGTCCGATTCCAGTGGGGCGAGCAGTACTTC.

Sample share makes this clonotype medium-sized. This beta chain is a stray read from a library made for alpha chains; its abundance is not meaningful. The J gene is TRBJ1-1, the V gene TRBV29-1; 8 bases are shared with TRBD1. After removal of 7 bases from V and 2 bases from J, the junction contained 9 bases not matched to a gene. The CDR3 runs 14 residues. Looked up from germline, CDR1 is SQVTM and CDR2 is ANQGSEA. CDR3 region: CSARTGRVNTEAFF. In DNA, the CDR3 is TGCAGCGCCCGGACAGGGAGGGTCAACACTGAAGCTTTCTTT.

Worth noting for this clonotype: Possible read error: a much larger clone is one base away. This beta chain came through as a stray read in a library set up for alpha chains, and its size says little. The chain joins TRBV7-3 to TRBJ2-3; 7 positions agree with TRBD2. Germline V gene lookup returns CDR1 SGHTA and CDR2 FQGTGA. This CDR3 spans 15 amino acids. V lost 5 bases to trimming and J lost 0 bases; unmatched junction nucleotides: 5. CDR3 in DNA: TGTGCCAGCAGCCCGCGGGGGATGAGCACAGATACGCAGTATTTT. This translates into CASSPRGMSTDTQYF.

In this sample, this clonotype turned up a few times. A library made for alpha chains picked up this beta chain off target, so its size means little. The chain joins TRBV27 to TRBJ2-7, with D possibly being TRBD2 (6 bases). Germline CDR1 reads MNHEY; CDR2 reads SMNVEV (reference sequence). Trimming removed 3 bases from V and 0 bases from J, with 12 bases in between. This CDR3 comprises 15 residues. The CDR3 region is CASSLNSGRSYEQYF. The CDR3 nucleotides read TGTGCCAGCAGTTTGAATAGCGGTCGCTCCTACGAGCAGTACTTC.

In its sample, this clonotype is large. This beta chain is an unintended read in a library built for alpha chains; its size means little. The rearrangement uses TRBV7-9 and TRBJ1-6, with D tentatively TRBD1 (5 bases). CDR1 SEHNR and CDR2 FQNEAQ come from the germline V gene (reference sequence). The length of the CDR3 is 15 residues. Trimming took off 2 bases at V and 9 bases at J, with 14 bases between the two ends. For the CDR3, the DNA is TGTGCCAGCAGCTTACCCGGGGCAGTGGGTTCACCCCTCCACTTT. Its protein is CASSLPGAVGSPLHF. The whole variable domain, filled in from reference TRBV7-9 and TRBJ1-6, reads DTGVSQNPRHKITKRGQNVTFRCDPISEHNRLYWYRQTLGQGPEFLTYFQNEAQLEKSRLLSDRFSAERPKGSFSTLEIQRTEQGDSAMYLCASSLPGAVGSPLHFGNGTRLTVT.

Remarks on this clonotype: This beta chain was picked up by a library intended for alpha chains and is off target, so its count carries little meaning. The rearrangement links TRBV20-1 to TRBJ2-7; 7 bases fit TRBD1. The J segment lost 1 base and the V segment lost 6 bases, leaving 3 bases of the junction unmatched. From germline, CDR1 is DFQATT and CDR2 SNEGSKA (reference sequence). The CDR3 runs to 12 residues. CDR3 loop: CSARGQSYEQYF. The CDR3 nucleotides read TGCAGTGCGAGGGGACAGTCCTACGAGCAGTACTTC.

The table lists this clonotype with many counts. This beta chain is off target for a library built for alpha chains, so its abundance means little. The chain couples TRBV27 to TRBJ2-6; 11 bases line up with TRBD1. V was clipped by 5 bases and J by 1 base; unmatched bases: 4. CDR3 length: 17 amino acids. CDR1 is MNHEY and CDR2 is SMNVEV in the germline V gene (reference sequence). This chain's CDR3 is CASSVDRGRSGANVLTF. The CDR3 nucleotides read TGTGCCAGCAGTGTGGACAGGGGGCGATCTGGGGCCAACGTCCTGACTTTC.

This clonotype was recorded only once. Found in a library prepared for alpha chains, this beta chain is an off-target read, and its abundance has little meaning. This rearrangement joins TRBV19 to TRBJ2-7, with D possibly being TRBD2 (7 bases). The CDR3 loop spans 14 amino acids. Germline V gives CDR1 LNHDA, CDR2 SQIVND (reference sequence). V lost 6 bases to trimming and J lost 2 bases, with 14 bases between them. CDR3 loop: CASRGGPPTYEQYF. The CDR3, as DNA: TGTGCCAGTAGGGGGGGGCCTCCTACCTACGAGCAGTACTTC.

By share, this clonotype ranks as medium-sized. This beta chain lies outside the target of a library built for alpha chains; its clone size means little. The chain links TRBV12-3 or TRBV12-4 to TRBJ2-7, with D perhaps matching TRBD2 (6 bases). The CDR3 extends over 14 amino acids. V lost 3 bases and J 2 bases, leaving 11 bases between the germline ends. CDR3: CASSFETGAYEQYF. CDR3 bases: TGTGCCAGCAGTTTTGAGACGGGGGCCTACGAGCAGTACTTC.

This clonotype is labeled as medium-sized. The size of this beta chain means little, since it is a stray read in a library made for alpha chains. V gene TRBV12-3 or TRBV12-4 combines with J gene TRBJ1-2; 7 positions agree with TRBD1. The junction had 20 bases not matched to a gene; V was cut back by 5 bases and J by 8 bases. The CDR3 sequence is 17 residues long. In DNA, the CDR3 is TGTGCCAGCAGTCCCCTGACGGGCTTAGGGGGCTACGCCGGCTACACCTTC. This codes for CASSPLTGLGGYAGYTF.